This TCR beta chain originates from a study of T cell repertoires in cytomegalovirus infection. TCRdb itself ran the reads through MiXCR, one entry per CDR3 protein. The repertoire holds fewer than 350,000 distinct CDR3 sequences, with 25% to 35% as singletons. Note on this clonotype: Its target is unknown.

Germline trimming cut 0 bases from V and 5 bases from J; bases unmatched to any gene: 4. The CDR3 spans 15 residues. CDR1 is MGHRA, CDR2 YSYEKL, per germline. The sequenced sample was cultured PBMCs, obtained from culture after CMV antigen stimulation. The chain couples TRBV4-1 to TRBJ2-3; 8 nucleotides match TRBD2. This sequence originates from a human donor in good health (CMV status not recorded). Some clones in this sample may be carry-over from other donors' samples. The CDR3 DNA sequence: TGCGCCAGCAGCCAAGACTTTGCGGGAGGAGATACGCAGTATTTT. Its protein product is CASSQDFAGGDTQYF.